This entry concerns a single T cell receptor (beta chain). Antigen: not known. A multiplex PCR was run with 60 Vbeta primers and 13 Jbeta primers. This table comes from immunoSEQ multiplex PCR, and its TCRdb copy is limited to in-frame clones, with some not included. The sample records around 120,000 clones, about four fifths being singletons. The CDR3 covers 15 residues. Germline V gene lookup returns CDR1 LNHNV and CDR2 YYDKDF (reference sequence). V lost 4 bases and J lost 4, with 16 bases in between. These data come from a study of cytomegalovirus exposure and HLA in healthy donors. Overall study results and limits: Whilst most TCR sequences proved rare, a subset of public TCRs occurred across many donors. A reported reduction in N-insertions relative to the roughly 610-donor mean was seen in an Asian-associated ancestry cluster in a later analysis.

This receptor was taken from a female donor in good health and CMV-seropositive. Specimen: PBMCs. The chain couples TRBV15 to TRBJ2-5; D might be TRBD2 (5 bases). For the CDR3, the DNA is TGTGCCACCAGCACCGAGAGGGTAGGTGGAGAGACCCAGTACTTC. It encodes CATSTERVGGETQYF.